This entry lists 10 T cell receptor beta chains sequenced from one sample in a study of T-cell reconstitution after alpha-beta-depleted transplantation in children. It was with unique molecular identifiers that the TCRbeta library was prepared. From the PCR reads, TCRdb called clonotypes with MiXCR, one entry per CDR3 protein. This table holds 200,000 to 300,000 distinct CDR3 sequences, more than 10% found once. The material was PBMCs from the stem cell graft donor, obtained from the stem cell graft. Receptors were obtained from a human donor who donated a stem cell graft to a child with acute lymphoblastic leukemia.

In its sample, this clonotype was seen many times. This chain joins TRBV6-2 or TRBV6-3 and TRBJ1-6; D remains ambiguous. Looked up from germline, CDR1 is MNHEY and CDR2 is SVGEGT. This CDR3 spans 14 amino acids. Trimming stripped 7 bases from V and 4 bases from J, with 11 bases between. For the CDR3, the DNA is TGTGCCAGCAAGGGAACAGCATATAATTCACCCCTCCACTTT. It specifies CASKGTAYNSPLHF.

This clonotype was seen ten or more times. The chain uses TRBV28 and TRBJ2-7; perhaps D is TRBD1 or TRBD2 (6 bases each). From germline, CDR1 is MDHEN and CDR2 SYDVKM. V dropped 8 bases and J dropped 6 bases, with 26 bases sitting between them. CDR3 length equals 16 residues. The CDR3 DNA reads as TGTGCCAGCCTGCAGAGCAAACCTCTTAAGGGGGGCGAGCAGTACTTC. Its translation is CASLQSKPLKGGEQYF.

This clonotype has at least ten counts. The rearrangement uses TRBV28 and TRBJ2-3, with D possibly TRBD1 on 5 matching bases. This CDR3 has 15 residues. V was trimmed by 5 bases and J by 2 bases, leaving 14 bases between them. The germline V gene has CDR1 MDHEN and CDR2 SYDVKM. The CDR3 sequence: CASSTQTGFTDTQYF. The CDR3 bases are TGTGCCAGCAGTACCCAAACAGGCTTCACAGATACGCAGTATTTT.

The table lists this clonotype with many counts. The chain has TRBV6-5 and TRBJ1-1; TRBD1 is a possible D gene (5 bases). CDR1 MNHEY and CDR2 SVGAGI come from the germline V gene. The CDR3 totals 14 residues. The V gene lost 7 bases and the J gene lost 6 bases, with 18 bases spanning the gap. The CDR3 DNA sequence: TGTGCCAGCATGCCTAAGAGGGGCTTCTCTGAAGCTTTCTTT. Its translation: CASMPKRGFSEAFF.

This clonotype was recorded at least ten times. This chain uses TRBV20-1 with TRBJ2-7; TRBD1 matches at 9 bases. The CDR3 contains 15 residues. CDR1 is DFQATT and CDR2 is SNEGSKA in the germline V gene (reference sequence). V trimming: 6 bases; J trimming: 2 bases; junction bases outside the gene matches: 11. CDR3 nucleotides: TGCAGTGCCTCAGGGGGGACAGGGCTTACCTACGAGCAGTACTTC. It encodes CSASGGTGLTYEQYF.

This clonotype was detected ten times or more. The chain couples TRBV20-1 to TRBJ1-1; D may be TRBD1 (5 bases). The CDR3 length is 14 residues. Germline CDR1 and CDR2: DFQATT and SNEGSKA (reference sequence). V was pared by 4 bases and J by 1 base, with 13 bases between. The CDR3 DNA reads as TGCAGTGCTACCCTGGGAGGGGCGAACACTGAAGCTTTCTTT. This codes for CSATLGGANTEAFF.

Of note for this clonotype: This may be a read error: a much more frequent sequence differs by one nucleotide. The rearrangement joins TRBV6-2 or TRBV6-3 to TRBJ2-1; 14 bases are a match to TRBD2. The CDR3 has 17 amino acids. Trimming at V came to 6 bases and at J to 2 bases, leaving 6 bases not matched to a gene. Germline CDR1 MNHEY, CDR2 SVGEGT. DNA for the CDR3: TGTGCCAGCAGAAGGACTAGCGGGGGGCCTCCCTACAATGAGCAGTTCTTC. It specifies CASRRTSGGPPYNEQFF.

This clonotype occurred many times. The chain links TRBV4-3 to TRBJ1-2; D unresolved. The CDR3 length is 15 residues. Trimming left V 2 bases short and J 2 bases short, with 12 bases between. Germline assignment: CDR1 LGHNA and CDR2 YSLEER. Here the CDR3 reads CASSQSRLTNYGYTF. CDR3 DNA: TGCGCCAGCAGCCAAAGTCGACTTACGAACTATGGCTACACCTTC.

As regards this clonotype: Just one base apart from a much larger clone, this may be a read error. The gene calls are TRBV12-3 or TRBV12-4 and TRBJ2-7; 8 nucleotides align to TRBD2. The CDR3 sequence is 14 residues long. The CDR3 reads CASSLTGGYHDQYF. In DNA form, the CDR3 reads TGTGCCAGCAGTTTGACGGGAGGGTACCACGACCAGTACTTC.

There are many counts of this clonotype. This chain connects TRBV3-1 to TRBJ2-5, with D possibly matching TRBD2 (5 bases). Germline values: CDR1 LGHDT, CDR2 YNNKEL (reference sequence). This CDR3 is built from 14 residues. V lost 0 bases and J 6 bases, leaving 11 bases between the germline ends. In DNA, the CDR3 is TGTGCCAGCAGCCAAGAGAGGGTCCGGCAGACCCAGTACTTC. Residues: CASSQERVRQTQYF.